Each of the 11 T cell receptor beta chains below was sequenced from the same sample in a study of cytomegalovirus exposure and HLA in healthy donors. Only in-frame clones appear in the TCRdb table, and some are missing; sequencing was by immunoSEQ multiplex PCR. This sample has 200,000 to 300,000 clones, with less than 90% found just once. Sequencing was done on a sample of PBMCs. These TCRs come from a man aged 18-30 years in good health and CMV-seropositive.

The rearrangement uses TRBV30 and TRBJ2-7; 11 bases are a match to TRBD2. The CDR3 consists of 14 residues. J lost 6 bases, V lost 0 bases, and 4 bases had no gene match. Per germline, CDR1 GTSNPN and CDR2 SVGIG (reference sequence). The CDR3 protein is CAWSVSGTSGEQYF. Written as DNA, the CDR3 is TGTGCCTGGAGTGTGTCCGGGACTAGCGGCGAGCAGTACTTC.

The chain couples TRBV6-5 to TRBJ2-1, with 9 bases matching TRBD2. The length of the CDR3 is 16 residues. J lost 6 bases, V lost 0 bases, and 6 bases had no gene match. Looked up from germline, CDR1 is MNHEY and CDR2 is SVGAGI. The CDR3 DNA follows: TGTGCCAGCAGTTACTCCCCGGTTAGCGGGGGCAATGAGCAGTTCTTC. It translates to CASSYSPVSGGNEQFF.

V is TRBV9 and J is TRBJ1-2; 9 bases line up with TRBD1. Losses at the gene ends were 0 bases for V and 4 bases for J; bases not matched to a gene: 7. Germline V gives CDR1 SGDLS, CDR2 YYNGEE. The CDR3 runs 16 residues. The CDR3 here is CASSVAGGGQGYGYTF. As DNA, the CDR3 is TGTGCCAGCAGCGTAGCCGGGGGGGGACAGGGCTATGGCTACACCTTC.

V usage is TRBV30 and J usage is TRBJ2-3; 9 positions match TRBD2. The germline gives CDR1 GTSNPN, CDR2 SVGIG (reference sequence). The CDR3 runs to 16 residues. Trimming cost V 3 bases and J 6 bases; bases outside gene matches: 13. CDR3 in amino acids: CAWSYLRAGGPDTQYF. The CDR3, as DNA: TGTGCCTGGAGCTACCTTCGGGCGGGAGGGCCTGATACGCAGTATTTT.

The gene calls are TRBV7-9 and TRBJ2-5; possibly TRBD2 for D (5 bases). The CDR3 runs to 11 residues. V lost 4 bases, J lost 7 bases, and 7 bases lay in between. Germline V gene data show CDR1 as SEHNR and CDR2 as FQNEAQ (reference sequence). The CDR3: CASSSRGTQYF. DNA of the CDR3: TGTGCCAGCAGCTCCCGGGGGACCCAGTACTTC.

The chain employs TRBV5-1 and TRBJ2-5; the D call may be TRBD1 or TRBD2 (5 bases each). The germline V gene has CDR1 SGHRS and CDR2 YFSETQ. Trimming shortened V by 4 bases and J by 5 bases, and 15 bases separated the two germline ends. The CDR3 consists of 14 residues. CDR3 DNA: TGCGCCAGCAGCCCCTGGGGACGAGGGGAGACCCAGTACTTC. Encoded protein: CASSPWGRGETQYF. Combining the CDR3 with reference TRBV5-1 and TRBJ2-5 gives the whole variable domain KAGVTQTPRYLIKTRGQQVTLSCSPISGHRSVSWYQQTPGQGLQFLFEYFSETQRNKGNFPGRFSGRQFSNSRSEMNVSTLELGDSALYLCASSPWGRGETQYFGPGTRLLVL.

The rearrangement links TRBV4-2 to TRBJ2-1, with 11 bases aligning to TRBD2. The CDR3 is 14 residues long. With 8 bases clipped from V and 3 bases from J, the junction kept 3 bases outside the gene matches. Germline V lookup: CDR1 LGHNA, CDR2 YNFKEQ. The CDR3 nucleotides read TGTGCCAGCGGAGGGACTAGCGGCTACAATGAGCAGTTCTTC. This gives the protein CASGGTSGYNEQFF.

The chain has TRBV2 and TRBJ1-5, with D possibly being TRBD1 (5 bases). CDR1 and CDR2 from the germline V gene are SNHLY and FYNNEI. The CDR3 is 12 residues long. Trimming removed 5 bases at V and 8 bases at J, with 10 bases between. The CDR3 protein is CASSWGMEPQHF. Written as DNA, the CDR3 is TGTGCCAGCAGTTGGGGGATGGAGCCCCAGCATTTT.

The rearrangement links TRBV19 to TRBJ1-1, with a possible D match to TRBD1 (5 bases). Germline CDR1 and CDR2: LNHDA and SQIVND (reference sequence). V lost 10 bases to trimming and J lost 2 bases, with 11 bases between them. The CDR3 runs to 12 residues. CDR3 region: CATQTDNTEAFF. Here the CDR3 DNA reads TGTGCCACCCAGACAGATAACACTGAAGCTTTCTTT.

V gene TRBV5-1 combines with J gene TRBJ1-1; 8 nucleotides match TRBD1. The CDR3 has 13 amino acids. Germline CDR1 is SGHRS and CDR2 is YFSETQ. Unmatched junction bases numbered 12, after V lost 5 bases and J lost 12 bases. CDR3 loop: CASRMMDRAETFF. CDR3 sequence (DNA): TGCGCCAGCAGAATGATGGACAGGGCCGAGACTTTCTTT. Filled out from reference TRBV5-1 and TRBJ1-1, the complete variable domain reads KAGVTQTPRYLIKTRGQQVTLSCSPISGHRSVSWYQQTPGQGLQFLFEYFSETQRNKGNFPGRFSGRQFSNSRSEMNVSTLELGDSALYLCASRMMDRAETFFGQGTRLTVV.

This clone was counted a few times. This chain joins TRBV5-1 and TRBJ2-1; the match to TRBD1 covers 11 bases. Germline lookup yields CDR1 SGHRS and CDR2 YFSETQ. This CDR3 spans 15 amino acids. The junction had 1 base not matched to a gene; V was cut back by 2 bases and J by 3 bases. The CDR3 protein is CASSFGTGGYNEQFF. The CDR3 DNA sequence: TGCGCCAGCAGCTTCGGGACAGGGGGCTACAATGAGCAGTTCTTC.